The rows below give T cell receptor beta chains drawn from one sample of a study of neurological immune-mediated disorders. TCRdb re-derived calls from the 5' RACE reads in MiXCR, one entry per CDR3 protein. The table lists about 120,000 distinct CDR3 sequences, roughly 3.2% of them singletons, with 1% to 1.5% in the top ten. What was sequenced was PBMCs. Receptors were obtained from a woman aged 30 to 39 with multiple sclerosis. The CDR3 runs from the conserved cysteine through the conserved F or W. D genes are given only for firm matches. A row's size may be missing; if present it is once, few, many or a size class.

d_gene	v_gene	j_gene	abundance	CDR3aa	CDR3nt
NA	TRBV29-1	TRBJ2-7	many	CSASGPGEQYF	TGCAGCGCTTCGGGGCCTGGGGAGCAGTACTTC
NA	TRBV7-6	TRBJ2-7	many	CASSLMGGLREQYF	TGTGCCAGCAGCTTAATGGGGGGCTTGCGCGAGCAGTACTTC
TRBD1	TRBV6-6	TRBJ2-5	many	CASSYFAPGQGAGETQYF	TGTGCCAGCAGTTACTTCGCGCCCGGGCAGGGGGCGGGTGAGACCCAGTACTTC
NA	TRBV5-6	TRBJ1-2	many	CASSPLGGGRGDYGYTF	TGTGCCAGCAGCCCCTTAGGCGGGGGGCGCGGAGACTATGGCTACACCTTC
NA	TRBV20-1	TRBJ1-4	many	CSVFEGTGEKLFF	TGCAGTGTTTTTGAGGGGACTGGTGAAAAACTGTTTTTT
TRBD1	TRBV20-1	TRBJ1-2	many	CSAYDRVVGYGYTF	TGCAGTGCTTATGACAGGGTGGTCGGCTATGGCTACACCTTC
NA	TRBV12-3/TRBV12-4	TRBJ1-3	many	CASTRLSGWGANSGNTIYF	TGTGCCAGCACCCGTCTTTCGGGGTGGGGGGCGAACTCTGGAAACACCATATATTTT
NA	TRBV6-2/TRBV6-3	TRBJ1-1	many	CASSYLTGGNTEAFF	TGTGCCAGCAGTTACCTGACAGGAGGCAACACTGAAGCTTTCTTT
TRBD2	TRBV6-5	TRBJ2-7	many	CASSYSGLAGGQPYEQYF	TGTGCCAGCAGTTACTCGGGACTAGCGGGAGGACAGCCGTACGAGCAGTACTTC
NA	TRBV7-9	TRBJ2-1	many	CASSPTDYNEQFF	TGTGCCAGCAGCCCGACAGATTACAATGAGCAGTTCTTC
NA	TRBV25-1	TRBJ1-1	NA	CASSAKVYTEAFF	TGTGCCAGCAGTGCTAAGGTGTACACTGAAGCTTTCTTT
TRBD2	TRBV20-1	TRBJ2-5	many	CSARVPGGTQYF	TGCAGTGCTAGAGTGCCGGGGGGGACCCAGTACTTC
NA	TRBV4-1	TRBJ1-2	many	CASSPRPGGFQYGYTF	TGCGCCAGCAGCCCGCGCCCGGGGGGCTTTCAGTATGGCTACACCTTC
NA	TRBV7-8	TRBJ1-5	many	CASSLKGIGAHQPQHF	TGTGCCAGCAGCTTAAAGGGGATCGGGGCTCATCAGCCCCAGCATTTT
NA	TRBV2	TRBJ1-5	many	CASSVTTNQPQHF	TGTGCCAGCAGTGTCACGACAAATCAGCCCCAGCATTTT
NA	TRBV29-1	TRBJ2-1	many	CSVEINEQFF	TGCAGCGTTGAAATAAATGAGCAGTTCTTC
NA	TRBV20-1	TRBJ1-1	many	CSDRPRWGTEAFF	TGCAGTGATAGACCAAGGTGGGGGACTGAAGCTTTCTTT
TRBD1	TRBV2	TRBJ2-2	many	CASSGLRQGASGTGELFF	TGTGCCAGCAGTGGACTTCGACAGGGGGCGTCAGGGACCGGGGAGCTGTTTTTT
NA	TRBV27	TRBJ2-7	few	CASSLGGTVYEQYF	TGTGCCAGCAGTTTAGGGGGAACAGTCTACGAGCAGTACTTC
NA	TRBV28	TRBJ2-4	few	CASSLGGPKNIQYF	TGTGCCAGCAGTCTCGGAGGGCCCAAAAACATTCAGTACTTC
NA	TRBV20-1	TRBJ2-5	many	CSARDLNTGLEETQYF	TGCAGTGCTAGAGATCTTAATACGGGGCTTGAAGAGACCCAGTACTTC
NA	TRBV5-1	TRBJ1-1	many	CASSSGRPGEAFF	TGCGCCAGCAGCTCTGGTCGTCCCGGAGAAGCTTTCTTT
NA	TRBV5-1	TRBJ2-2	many	CASSSGTGELFF	TGCGCCAGCAGCTCGGGCACCGGGGAGCTGTTTTTT
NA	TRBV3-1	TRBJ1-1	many	CASSQTEYGAFF	TGTGCCAGCAGCCAGACTGAATATGGGGCTTTCTTT